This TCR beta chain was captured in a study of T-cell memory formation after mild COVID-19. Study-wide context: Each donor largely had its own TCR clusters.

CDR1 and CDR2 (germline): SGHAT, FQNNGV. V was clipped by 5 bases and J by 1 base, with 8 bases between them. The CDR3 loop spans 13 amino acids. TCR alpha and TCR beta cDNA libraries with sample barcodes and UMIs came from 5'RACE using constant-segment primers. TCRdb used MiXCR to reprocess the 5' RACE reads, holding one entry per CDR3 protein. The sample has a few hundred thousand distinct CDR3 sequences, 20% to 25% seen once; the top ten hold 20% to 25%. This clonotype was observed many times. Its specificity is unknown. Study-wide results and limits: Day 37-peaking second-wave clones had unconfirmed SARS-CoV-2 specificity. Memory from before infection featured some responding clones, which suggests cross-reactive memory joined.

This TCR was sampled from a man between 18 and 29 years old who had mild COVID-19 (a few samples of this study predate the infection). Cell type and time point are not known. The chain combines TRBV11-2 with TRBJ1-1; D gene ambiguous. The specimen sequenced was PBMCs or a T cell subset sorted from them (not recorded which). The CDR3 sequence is CASSPEGNTEAFF. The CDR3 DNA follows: TGTGCCAGCAGCCCTGAGGGGAACACTGAAGCTTTCTTT.